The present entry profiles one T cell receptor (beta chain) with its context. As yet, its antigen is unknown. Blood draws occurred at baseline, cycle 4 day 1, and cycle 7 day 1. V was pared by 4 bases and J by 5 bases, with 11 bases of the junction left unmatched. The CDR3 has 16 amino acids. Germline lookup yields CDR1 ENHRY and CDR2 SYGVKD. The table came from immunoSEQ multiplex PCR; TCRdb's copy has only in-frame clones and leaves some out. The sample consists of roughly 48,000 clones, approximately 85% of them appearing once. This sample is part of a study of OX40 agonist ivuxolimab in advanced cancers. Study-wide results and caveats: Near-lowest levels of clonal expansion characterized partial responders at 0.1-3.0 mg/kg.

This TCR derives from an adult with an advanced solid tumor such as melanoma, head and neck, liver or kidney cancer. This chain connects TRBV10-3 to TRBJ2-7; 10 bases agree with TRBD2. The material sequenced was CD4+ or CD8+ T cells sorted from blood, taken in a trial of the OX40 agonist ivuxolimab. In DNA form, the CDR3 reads TGTGCCATCAGTGGCTCTAGCGGGAGCTCATCCCACGAGCAGTACTTC. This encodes CAISGSSGSSSHEQYF.